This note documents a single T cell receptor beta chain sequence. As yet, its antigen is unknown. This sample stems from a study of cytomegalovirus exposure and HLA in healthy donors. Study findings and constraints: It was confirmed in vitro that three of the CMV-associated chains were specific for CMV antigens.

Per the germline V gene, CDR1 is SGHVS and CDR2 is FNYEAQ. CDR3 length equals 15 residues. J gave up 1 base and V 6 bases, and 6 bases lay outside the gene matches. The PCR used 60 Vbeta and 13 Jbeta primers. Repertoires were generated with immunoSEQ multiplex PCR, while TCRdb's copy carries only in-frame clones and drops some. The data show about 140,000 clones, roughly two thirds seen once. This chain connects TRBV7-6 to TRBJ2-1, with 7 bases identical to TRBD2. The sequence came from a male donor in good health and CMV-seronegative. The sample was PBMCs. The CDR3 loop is CASSRSGVSYNEQFF. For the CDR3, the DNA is TGTGCCAGCAGTCGGAGCGGGGTTTCCTACAATGAGCAGTTCTTC.